Following are 20 T cell receptor beta chains from one sample sequenced in a study of blood T cells in healthy people across ages. Together with a sample-barcoded 5' primer, a J-beta primer mix was included in a second PCR lasting about 7 to 11 cycles. MiXCR was run by TCRdb on the 5' RACE reads, yielding one entry per CDR3 protein. Of 700,000 to 950,000 distinct CDR3 sequences in the sample, more than 40% were seen once. Sequenced sample: blood. These receptors were collected from a woman aged 60-75 years in good health.

The table lists this clonotype with many counts. The chain links TRBV20-1 to TRBJ2-5; weak D call: TRBD2 (6 bases). The germline V and J ends were trimmed by 6 bases and 5 bases, with 19 bases remaining between them. The CDR3 contains 14 residues. Germline V CDR1 and CDR2: DFQATT, SNEGSKA (reference sequence). CDR3 protein: CSAQVVGGRETQYF. In DNA form, the CDR3 reads TGCAGTGCCCAGGTCGTGGGAGGCCGGGAGACCCAGTACTTC.

This clonotype was counted only a few times. This chain joins TRBV10-1 and TRBJ2-1; D remains unclear. With 1 base removed from V and 5 bases from J, the gap between germline ends came to 6 bases. Germline CDR1 is WNHNN and CDR2 is SYGVQD (reference sequence). This CDR3 is built from 13 residues. CDR3 residues: CASSEFNDNEQFF. The CDR3, as DNA: TGCGCCAGCAGTGAGTTCAACGACAATGAGCAGTTCTTC.

This clonotype was counted a few times. The chain joins TRBV25-1 to TRBJ2-1; 9 bases align to TRBD1. Germline trimming cut 2 bases from V and 4 bases from J; bases unmatched to any gene: 6. This CDR3 spans 16 amino acids. Per germline, CDR1 MGHDK and CDR2 SYGVNS. CDR3 sequence (DNA): TGTGCCAGCAGTGAACGGGACAGGGTGGGGTACAATGAGCAGTTCTTC. It yields the protein CASSERDRVGYNEQFF.

The CDR3 sequence: CSARGAVSDQPQHF. CDR3 nucleotide sequence: TGCAGTGCTCGGGGGGCAGTTTCGGATCAGCCCCAGCATTTT. The chain combines TRBV20-1 with TRBJ1-5, with D possibly matching TRBD1 (6 bases). This CDR3 has 14 residues. Germline lookup yields CDR1 DFQATT and CDR2 SNEGSKA (reference sequence). Trimming cost V 5 bases and J 5 bases, with 16 bases left between them.

The gene calls are TRBV7-2 and TRBJ2-4; D may be TRBD1 (6 bases). The end of the DNA is better explained by TRBJ2-5, so the J call may be wrong. Germline CDR1 is SGHTA and CDR2 is FQGNSA. The CDR3 totals 15 residues. The CDR3 loop reads CASRQNGQIEETQYF. The CDR3 DNA follows: TGTGCCAGCAGACAAAACGGACAGATTGAAGAGACCCAGTACTTC.

V usage is TRBV30 and J usage is TRBJ2-7, with D uncertain. The CDR3 totals 11 residues. The germline CDR1 and CDR2 sequences are GTSNPN and SVGIG (reference sequence). V was trimmed by 4 bases and J by 5 bases, leaving 9 bases between them. CDR3: CAWTSIHEQYF. CDR3 coding DNA: TGTGCCTGGACCAGTATCCACGAGCAGTACTTC.

The chain employs TRBV21-1 and TRBJ1-2; TRBD1 is the table's D call, not checked against the DNA. TRBV21-1 is marked as a pseudogene. This CDR3 spans 14 amino acids. DNA of the CDR3: TGTGCCAGCAGGGGGGACCCTATGAACTATGGCTACACCTTC. Its protein product is CASRGDPMNYGYTF.

J is TRBJ2-7 and V is TRBV7-2, with 8 bases that match TRBD2. The assigned J gene may be wrong: the sequence end matches TRBJ2-5 better. The germline V gene has CDR1 SGHTA and CDR2 FQGNSA. The CDR3 consists of 14 residues. CDR3 region: CASSLAREEETQYF. The DNA for the CDR3 is TGTGCCAGCAGCTTGGCGCGGGAGGAAGAGACCCAGTACTTC.

The sample holds a few counts of this clonotype. This rearrangement joins TRBV29-1 to TRBJ2-5, with 13 positions matching TRBD2. Germline CDR1 is SQVTM and CDR2 is ANQGSEA. CDR3 length: 15 residues. Germline trimming cut 2 bases from V and 5 bases from J; bases unmatched to any gene: 5. The CDR3 DNA sequence: TGCAGCGTTGAACCACTAGCGGGGGGGCACGAGACCCAGTACTTC. Translating it yields CSVEPLAGGHETQYF.

Notes on this clonotype: This sequence may be a read error, since a much larger clone differs from it by one base. V is TRBV15 and J is TRBJ2-7; 7 nucleotides line up with TRBD2. The CDR3 is 14 residues long. J gave up 7 bases and V 5 bases, and 11 bases lay outside the gene matches. Germline CDR1 and CDR2: LNHNV and YYDKDF (reference sequence). The CDR3 reads CATSPREATNEQYF. The CDR3 DNA reads TGTGCCACCAGCCCCCGGGAGGCTACTAATGAGCAGTACTTC.

This chain joins TRBV3-1 and TRBJ1-6, with unresolved D. Germline V gives CDR1 LGHDT, CDR2 YNNKEL (reference sequence). V shed 5 bases and J shed 7 bases, with 9 bases lying between them. The CDR3 consists of 13 residues. The CDR3 DNA sequence: TGTGCCAGCAGCTTAGTCCCGAATTCACCCCTCCACTTT. It encodes CASSLVPNSPLHF.

This clonotype came up a few times. The V gene is TRBV7-9, the J gene TRBJ2-1; no firm D call. V gave up 2 bases and J gave up 3 bases, with 11 bases separating them. This CDR3 comprises 15 residues. Germline assignment: CDR1 SEHNR and CDR2 FQNEAQ (reference sequence). CDR3 DNA sequence: TGTGCCAGCAGCTTAATTGGCGAACACTACAATGAGCAGTTCTTC. Protein product: CASSLIGEHYNEQFF.

The CDR3 sequence: CAISESGQGGRGYTF. Here the CDR3 DNA reads TGTGCCATCAGTGAGTCGGGACAGGGAGGTCGGGGCTACACCTTC. J is TRBJ1-2 and V is TRBV10-3; 9 bases agree with TRBD1. Germline values: CDR1 ENHRY, CDR2 SYGVKD. The CDR3 sequence is 15 residues long. After removal of 0 bases from V and 8 bases from J, the junction contained 7 bases not matched to a gene.

In this sample, this clonotype turned up a few times. The chain is built from TRBV3-1 and TRBJ2-5; D unresolved. Trimming shortened V by 1 base and J by 5 bases, and 8 bases separated the two germline ends. Germline-derived CDR1 and CDR2 are LGHDT and YNNKEL (reference sequence). The CDR3 is 13 amino acids. The CDR3 coding sequence is TGTGCCAGCAGCCAAGGGTACTCGGAGACCCAGTACTTC. It yields the protein CASSQGYSETQYF.

This clonotype was counted only a few times. The chain combines TRBV4-2 with TRBJ2-7; TRBD1 matches 7 bases. The germline gives CDR1 LGHNA, CDR2 YNFKEQ. The CDR3 covers 18 residues. After removal of 6 bases from V and 0 bases from J, the junction contained 17 bases not matched to a gene. In nucleotides, the CDR3 is TGTGCCAGCAGTCTCGCCTGGGACCAGGGGGTCCGCTCCTACGAGCAGTACTTC. It encodes CASSLAWDQGVRSYEQYF.

In its sample, this clonotype was seen a few times. The chain uses TRBV24-1 and TRBJ2-1; 7 bases fit TRBD2. The V segment lost 5 bases and the J segment 5 bases; nucleotides outside the gene matches: 8. The germline CDR1 and CDR2 sequences are KGHDR and SFDVKD. CDR3 length equals 15 residues. CDR3 in amino acids: CATSAAGVANNEQFF. DNA of the CDR3: TGTGCCACCAGTGCGGCGGGAGTCGCCAACAATGAGCAGTTCTTC.

The gene calls are TRBV5-1 and TRBJ2-5, with D tentatively TRBD1 (5 bases). This CDR3 is built from 13 residues. V was shortened by 1 base and J by 5 bases, with 9 bases between the two germline ends. CDR1 and CDR2 (germline): SGHRS, YFSETQ. The CDR3 loop reads CASSLKGRETQYF. Here the CDR3 DNA reads TGCGCCAGCAGCTTGAAGGGGCGGGAGACCCAGTACTTC.

There are a few counts of this clonotype. The chain recombines TRBV20-1 with TRBJ1-2; 8 nucleotides line up with TRBD1. The CDR3 has 13 amino acids. CDR1 is DFQATT, CDR2 SNEGSKA, per germline (reference sequence). Losses at the gene ends were 8 bases for V and 3 bases for J; bases not matched to a gene: 8. CDR3: CSTRQGTDYGYTF. The CDR3 bases are TGCAGTACTCGACAGGGGACGGACTATGGCTACACCTTC.

This clonotype has more than one count but fewer than ten. The chain is built from TRBV9 and TRBJ2-1; TRBD2 agrees at 8 bases. Looked up from germline, CDR1 is SGDLS and CDR2 is YYNGEE. Trimming cost V 4 bases and J 8 bases; bases outside gene matches: 11. This CDR3 contains 15 residues. The chain's CDR3 is CASSIGLAGVDEQFF. For the CDR3, the DNA is TGTGCCAGCAGCATCGGACTAGCTGGGGTGGATGAGCAGTTCTTC.

This clonotype was detected a few times. The chain is built from TRBV6-1 and TRBJ2-5, with a tentative D call TRBD1 (5 bases). The CDR3 loop spans 14 amino acids. With 5 bases removed from V and 1 base from J, the gap between germline ends came to 11 bases. In germline, CDR1 is MNHNS, CDR2 SASEGT. The CDR3 protein is CASSNRQIQETQYF. The CDR3 bases are TGTGCCAGCAGTAACAGACAGATCCAAGAGACCCAGTACTTC.